This TCR beta chain was observed in a study of technical replicates of blood from a few donors. Germline V CDR1 and CDR2: MDHEN, SYDVKM. CDR3 length equals 14 residues. V shed 3 bases and J shed 3 bases, with 12 bases lying between them. Profiled with immunoSEQ multiplex PCR; TCRdb holds only in-frame clones, not every one. Of around 76,000 clones in the sample, almost 99% are singletons; the top ten hold 0.22%. Sequencing was performed on T cells isolated from PBMCs. The clonotype was recovered from a human donor in good health. V and J are TRBV28 and TRBJ2-7; the D is unclear. This chain's CDR3 is CASSFSGADYEQYF. CDR3 DNA sequence: TGTGCCAGCAGTTTTTCGGGTGCGGACTACGAGCAGTACTTC.